This T cell receptor beta chain is drawn from a study of cytomegalovirus exposure and HLA in healthy donors. Study in general: A previous analysis identified 100 million to 120 million unique TCR beta sequences derived from 180 million or so T cells. Most donors, just over 80% of a few hundred genotyped, fell in the Caucasian-associated ancestry cluster.

This PCR relied on a set of 60 Vbeta primers and 13 Jbeta primers. The assay was immunoSEQ multiplex PCR, and TCRdb's table has in-frame clones only and misses some. The table includes fewer than 250,000 clones, 70% to 80% detected once. With 5 bases clipped from V and 4 bases from J, the junction kept 5 bases outside the gene matches. Germline-derived CDR1 and CDR2 are SGHTA and FQGTGA. CDR3 length: 15 amino acids. The source material was PBMCs. The chain employs TRBV7-3 and TRBJ2-3; 11 nucleotides align to TRBD2. This receptor was identified in a woman aged 25 to 39 in good health and CMV-seropositive. In DNA form, the CDR3 reads TGTGCCAGCAGCAAACTAGCGGGAGTGTCAGATACGCAGTATTTT. It translates to CASSKLAGVSDTQYF.